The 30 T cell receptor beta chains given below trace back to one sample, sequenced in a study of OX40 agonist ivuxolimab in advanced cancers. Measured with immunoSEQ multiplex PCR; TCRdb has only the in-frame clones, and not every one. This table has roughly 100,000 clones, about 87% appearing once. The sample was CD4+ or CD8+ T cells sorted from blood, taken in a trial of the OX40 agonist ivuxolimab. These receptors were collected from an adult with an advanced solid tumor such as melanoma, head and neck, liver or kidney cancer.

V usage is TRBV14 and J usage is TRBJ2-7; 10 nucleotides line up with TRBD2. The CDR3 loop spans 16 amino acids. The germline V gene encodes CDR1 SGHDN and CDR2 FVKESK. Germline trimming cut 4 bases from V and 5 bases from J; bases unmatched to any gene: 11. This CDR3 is CASSRSAGGLFHEQYF. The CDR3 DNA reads TGTGCCAGCAGCCGATCAGCGGGAGGGCTTTTTCACGAGCAGTACTTC.

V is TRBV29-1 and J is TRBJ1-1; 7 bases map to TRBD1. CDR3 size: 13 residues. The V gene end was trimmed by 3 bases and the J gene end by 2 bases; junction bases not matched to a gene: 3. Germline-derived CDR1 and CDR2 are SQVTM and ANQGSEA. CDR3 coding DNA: TGCAGCGTTGACAGGGGGGGCAACACTGAAGCTTTCTTT. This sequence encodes CSVDRGGNTEAFF. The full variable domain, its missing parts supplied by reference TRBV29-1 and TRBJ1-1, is SAVISQKPSRDICQRGTSLTIQCQVDSQVTMMFWYRQQPGQSLTLIATANQGSEATYESGFVIDKFPISRPNLTFSTLTVSNMSPEDSSIYLCSVDRGGNTEAFFGQGTRLTVV.

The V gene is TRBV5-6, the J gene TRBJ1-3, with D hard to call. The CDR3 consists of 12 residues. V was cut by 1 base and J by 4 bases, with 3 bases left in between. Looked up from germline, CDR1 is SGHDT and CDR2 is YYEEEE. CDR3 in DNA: TGTGCCAGCAGCTTGCCAGGAAACACCATATATTTT. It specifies CASSLPGNTIYF.

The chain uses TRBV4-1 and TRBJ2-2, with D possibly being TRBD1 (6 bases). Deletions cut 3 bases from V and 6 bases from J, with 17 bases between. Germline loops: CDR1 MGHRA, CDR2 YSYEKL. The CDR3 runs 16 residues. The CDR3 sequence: CASSHLYRAEAGELFF. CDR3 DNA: TGCGCCAGCAGCCATTTATACAGGGCGGAGGCCGGGGAGCTGTTTTTT.

The CDR3 sequence is CASSPPGAHSDTQYF. CDR3 nucleotide sequence: TGCGCCAGCAGCCCTCCAGGGGCGCATTCCGATACGCAGTATTTT. The chain uses TRBV5-1 and TRBJ2-3; possible D gene TRBD1, 6 bases. Germline CDR1 reads SGHRS; CDR2 reads YFSETQ. The CDR3 totals 15 residues. Trimming cost V 4 bases and J 6 bases, with 18 bases left between them.

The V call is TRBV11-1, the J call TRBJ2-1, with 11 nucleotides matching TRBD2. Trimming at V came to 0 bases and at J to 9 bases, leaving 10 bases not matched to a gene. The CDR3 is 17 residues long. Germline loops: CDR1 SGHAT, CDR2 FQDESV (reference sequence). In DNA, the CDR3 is TGTGCCAGCAGCTTAGCGCTAATAGCGGGGGGGCTTGCTGAGCAGTTCTTC. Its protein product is CASSLALIAGGLAEQFF.

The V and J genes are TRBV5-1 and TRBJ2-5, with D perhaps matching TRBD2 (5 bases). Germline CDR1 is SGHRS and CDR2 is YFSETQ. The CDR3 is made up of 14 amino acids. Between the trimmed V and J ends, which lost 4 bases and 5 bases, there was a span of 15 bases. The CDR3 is CASSHLDQRETQYF. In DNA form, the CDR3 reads TGCGCCAGCAGCCACTTGGATCAGCGGGAGACCCAGTACTTC.

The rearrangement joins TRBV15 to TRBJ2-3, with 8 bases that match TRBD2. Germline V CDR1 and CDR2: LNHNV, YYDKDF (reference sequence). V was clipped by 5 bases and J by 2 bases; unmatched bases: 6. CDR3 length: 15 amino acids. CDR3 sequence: CATSRGTSPTDTQYF. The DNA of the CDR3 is TGTGCCACCAGCCGAGGGACTAGTCCCACAGATACGCAGTATTTT.

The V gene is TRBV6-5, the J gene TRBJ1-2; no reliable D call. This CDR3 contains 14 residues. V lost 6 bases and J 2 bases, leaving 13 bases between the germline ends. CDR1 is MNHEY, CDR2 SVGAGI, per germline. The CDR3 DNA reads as TGTGCCAGCAGCGCCGCATCCGTAAACTATGGCTACACCTTC. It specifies CASSAASVNYGYTF.

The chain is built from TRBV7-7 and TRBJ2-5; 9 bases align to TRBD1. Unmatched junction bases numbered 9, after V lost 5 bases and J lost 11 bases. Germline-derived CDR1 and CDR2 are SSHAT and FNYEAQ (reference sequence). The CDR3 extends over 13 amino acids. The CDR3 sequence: CASSAALGQGQYF. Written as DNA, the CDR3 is TGTGCCAGCAGCGCCGCCCTGGGACAGGGTCAGTACTTC.

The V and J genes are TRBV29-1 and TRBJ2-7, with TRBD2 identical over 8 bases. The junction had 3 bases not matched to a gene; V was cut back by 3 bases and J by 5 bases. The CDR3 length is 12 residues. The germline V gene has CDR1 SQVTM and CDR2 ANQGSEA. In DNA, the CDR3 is TGCAGCGTTGATCGGGGGGGCGACGAGCAGTACTTC. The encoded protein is CSVDRGGDEQYF.

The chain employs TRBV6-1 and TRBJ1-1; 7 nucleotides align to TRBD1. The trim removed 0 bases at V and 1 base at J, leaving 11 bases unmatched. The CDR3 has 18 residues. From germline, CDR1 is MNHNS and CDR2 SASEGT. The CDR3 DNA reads TGTGCCAGCAGTGAAGCTTGGAGGGGGCGCGGGAGGAACACTGAAGCTTTCTTT. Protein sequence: CASSEAWRGRGRNTEAFF.

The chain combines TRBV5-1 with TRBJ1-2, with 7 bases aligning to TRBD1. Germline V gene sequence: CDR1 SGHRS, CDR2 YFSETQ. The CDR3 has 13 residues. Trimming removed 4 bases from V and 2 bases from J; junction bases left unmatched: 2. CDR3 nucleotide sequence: TGCGCCAGCAGCACGACAGGGAACTATGGCTACACCTTC. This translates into CASSTTGNYGYTF.

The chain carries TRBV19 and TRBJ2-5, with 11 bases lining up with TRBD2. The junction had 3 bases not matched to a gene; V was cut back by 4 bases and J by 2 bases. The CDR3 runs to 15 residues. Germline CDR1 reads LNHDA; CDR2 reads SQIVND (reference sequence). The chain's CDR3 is CASSKTSGEQETQYF. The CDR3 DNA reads TGTGCCAGTAGTAAGACTAGCGGGGAACAAGAGACCCAGTACTTC.

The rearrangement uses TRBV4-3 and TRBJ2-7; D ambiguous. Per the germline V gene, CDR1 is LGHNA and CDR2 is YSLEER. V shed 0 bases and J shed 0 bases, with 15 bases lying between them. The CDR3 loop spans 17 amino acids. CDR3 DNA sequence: TGCGCCAGCAGCCAAGAGGTTCCAGGATTCACCTCCTACGAGCAGTACTTC. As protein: CASSQEVPGFTSYEQYF.

CDR3 in amino acids: CASSAIREVYGYTF. DNA for the CDR3: TGTGCCAGCAGCGCAATCCGGGAGGTCTATGGCTACACCTTC. The rearrangement uses TRBV7-9 and TRBJ1-2; D call uncertain. V lost 5 bases to trimming and J lost 4 bases, with 14 bases between them. This CDR3 spans 14 amino acids. CDR1 and CDR2 (germline): SEHNR, FQNEAQ (reference sequence).

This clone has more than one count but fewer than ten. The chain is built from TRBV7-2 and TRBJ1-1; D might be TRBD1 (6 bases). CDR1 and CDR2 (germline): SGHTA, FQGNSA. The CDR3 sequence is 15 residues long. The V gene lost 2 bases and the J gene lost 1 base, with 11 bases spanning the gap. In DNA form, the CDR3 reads TGTGCCAGCAGCTTACCCCCCAGGGGGAACACTGAAGCTTTCTTT. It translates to CASSLPPRGNTEAFF. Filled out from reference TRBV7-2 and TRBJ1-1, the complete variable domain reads GAGVSQSPSNKVTEKGKDVELRCDPISGHTALYWYRQSLGQGLEFLIYFQGNSAPDKSGLPSDRFSAERTGGSVSTLTIQRTQQEDSAVYLCASSLPPRGNTEAFFGQGTRLTVV.

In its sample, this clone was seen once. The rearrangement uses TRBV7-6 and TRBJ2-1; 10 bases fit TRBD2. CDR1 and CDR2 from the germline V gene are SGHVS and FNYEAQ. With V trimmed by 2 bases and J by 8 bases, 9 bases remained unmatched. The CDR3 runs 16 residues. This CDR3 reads CASSLFRASGGDEQFF. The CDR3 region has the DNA TGTGCCAGCAGCTTATTCCGTGCTAGCGGGGGTGATGAGCAGTTCTTC.

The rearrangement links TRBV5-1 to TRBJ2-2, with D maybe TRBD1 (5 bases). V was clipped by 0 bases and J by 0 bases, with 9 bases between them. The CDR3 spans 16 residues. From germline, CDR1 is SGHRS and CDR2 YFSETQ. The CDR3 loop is CASSLDPGTNTGELFF. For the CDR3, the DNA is TGCGCCAGCAGCTTGGATCCAGGGACGAACACCGGGGAGCTGTTTTTT.

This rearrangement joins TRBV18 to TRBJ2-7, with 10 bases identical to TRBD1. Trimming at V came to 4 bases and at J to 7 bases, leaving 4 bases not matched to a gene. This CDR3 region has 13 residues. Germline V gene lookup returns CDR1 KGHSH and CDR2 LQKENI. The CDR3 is CASSRGTGEEQYF. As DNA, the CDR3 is TGTGCCAGCTCACGCGGGACAGGGGAAGAGCAGTACTTC.

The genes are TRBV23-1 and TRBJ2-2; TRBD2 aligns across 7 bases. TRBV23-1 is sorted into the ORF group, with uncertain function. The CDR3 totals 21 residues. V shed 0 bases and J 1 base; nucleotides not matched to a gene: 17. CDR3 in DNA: TGCGCCAGCAGTCAATCTCGGACTACCCCGGGAGGCCCAAGGAACACCGGGGAGCTGTTTTTT. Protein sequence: CASSQSRTTPGGPRNTGELFF.

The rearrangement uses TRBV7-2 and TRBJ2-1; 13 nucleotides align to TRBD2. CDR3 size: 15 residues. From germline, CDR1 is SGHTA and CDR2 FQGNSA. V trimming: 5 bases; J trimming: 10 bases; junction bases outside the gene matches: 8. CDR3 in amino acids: CASSGGLAGLREQFF. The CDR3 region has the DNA TGTGCCAGCAGCGGGGGACTAGCGGGGTTACGGGAGCAGTTCTTC.

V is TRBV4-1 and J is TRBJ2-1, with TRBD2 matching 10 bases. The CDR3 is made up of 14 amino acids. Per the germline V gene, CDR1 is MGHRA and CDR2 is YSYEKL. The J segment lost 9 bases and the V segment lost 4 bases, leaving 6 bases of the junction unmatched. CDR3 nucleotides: TGCGCCAGCAGCCTTTTAGCGGGGGGCGGTGAGCAGTTCTTC. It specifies CASSLLAGGGEQFF.

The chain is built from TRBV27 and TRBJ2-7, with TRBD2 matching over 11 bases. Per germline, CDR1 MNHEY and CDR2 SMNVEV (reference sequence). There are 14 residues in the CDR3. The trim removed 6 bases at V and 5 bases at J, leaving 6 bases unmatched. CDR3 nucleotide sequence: TGTGCCAGCAGCTCGACTAGCGGGGTCCACGAGCAGTACTTC. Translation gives CASSSTSGVHEQYF.

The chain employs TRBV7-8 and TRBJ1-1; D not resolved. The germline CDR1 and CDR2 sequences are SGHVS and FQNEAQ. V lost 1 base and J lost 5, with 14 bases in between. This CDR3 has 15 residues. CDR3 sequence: CASSLERVSGTEAFF. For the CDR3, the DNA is TGTGCCAGCAGCTTAGAGCGTGTCTCTGGGACTGAAGCTTTCTTT.

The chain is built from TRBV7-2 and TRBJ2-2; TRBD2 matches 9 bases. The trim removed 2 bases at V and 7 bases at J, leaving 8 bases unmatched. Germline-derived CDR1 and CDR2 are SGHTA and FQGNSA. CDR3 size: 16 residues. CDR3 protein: CASSLFSSGIGGELFF. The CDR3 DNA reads TGTGCCAGCAGCTTATTCTCTAGCGGGATTGGCGGGGAGCTGTTTTTT.

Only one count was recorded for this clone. The CDR3 loop is CASSPSGTRSTDTQYF. Here the CDR3 DNA reads TGTGCCAGCAGCCCCTCCGGGACTCGTTCCACAGATACGCAGTATTTT. The chain joins TRBV7-2 to TRBJ2-3; tentatively, D is TRBD2 (6 bases). The CDR3 loop spans 16 amino acids. The germline V gene has CDR1 SGHTA and CDR2 FQGNSA. V lost 5 bases and J 2 bases, leaving 17 bases between the germline ends.

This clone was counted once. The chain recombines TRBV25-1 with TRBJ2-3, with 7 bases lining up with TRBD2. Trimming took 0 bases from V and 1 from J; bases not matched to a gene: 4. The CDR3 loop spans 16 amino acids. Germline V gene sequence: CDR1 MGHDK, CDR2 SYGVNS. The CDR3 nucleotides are TGTGCCAGCAGTGAATATGGGGGGGTGGGCACAGATACGCAGTATTTT. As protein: CASSEYGGVGTDTQYF.

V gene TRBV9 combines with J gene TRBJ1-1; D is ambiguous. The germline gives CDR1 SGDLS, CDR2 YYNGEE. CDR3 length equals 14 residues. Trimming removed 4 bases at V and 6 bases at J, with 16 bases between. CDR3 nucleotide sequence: TGTGCCAGCAGCCCGGCTGAGTCTTTTGCTGAAGCTTTCTTT. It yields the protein CASSPAESFAEAFF. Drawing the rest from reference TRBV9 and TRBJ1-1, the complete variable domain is DSGVTQTPKHLITATGQRVTLRCSPRSGDLSVYWYQQSLDQGLQFLIQYYNGEERAKGNILERFSAQQFPDLHSELNLSSLELGDSALYFCASSPAESFAEAFFGQGTRLTVV.

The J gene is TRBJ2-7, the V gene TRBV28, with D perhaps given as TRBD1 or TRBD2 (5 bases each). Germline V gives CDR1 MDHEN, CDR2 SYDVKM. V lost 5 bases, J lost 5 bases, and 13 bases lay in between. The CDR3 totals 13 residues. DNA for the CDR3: TGTGCCAGCAGTGACGGGACCCGGCACGAGCAGTACTTC. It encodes CASSDGTRHEQYF.